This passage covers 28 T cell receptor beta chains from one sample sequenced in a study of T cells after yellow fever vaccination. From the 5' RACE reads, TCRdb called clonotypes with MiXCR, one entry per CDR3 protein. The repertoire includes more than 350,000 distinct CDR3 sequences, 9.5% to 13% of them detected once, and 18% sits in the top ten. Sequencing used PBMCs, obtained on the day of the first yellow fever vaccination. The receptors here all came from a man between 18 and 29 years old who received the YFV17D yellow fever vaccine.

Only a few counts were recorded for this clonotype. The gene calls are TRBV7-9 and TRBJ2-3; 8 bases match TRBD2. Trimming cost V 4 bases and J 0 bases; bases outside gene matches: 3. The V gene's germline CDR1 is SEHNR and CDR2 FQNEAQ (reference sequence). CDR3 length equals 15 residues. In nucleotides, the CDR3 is TGTGCCAGCAGCTCGGGGGGGACTAGCACAGATACGCAGTATTTT. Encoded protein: CASSSGGTSTDTQYF.

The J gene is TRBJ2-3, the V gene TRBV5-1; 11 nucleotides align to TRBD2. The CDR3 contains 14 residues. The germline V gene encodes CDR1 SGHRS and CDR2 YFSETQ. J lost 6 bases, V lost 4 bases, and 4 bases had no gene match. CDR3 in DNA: TGCGCCAGCAGCGTGGGACTAGCGGCCGATACGCAGTATTTT. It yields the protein CASSVGLAADTQYF.

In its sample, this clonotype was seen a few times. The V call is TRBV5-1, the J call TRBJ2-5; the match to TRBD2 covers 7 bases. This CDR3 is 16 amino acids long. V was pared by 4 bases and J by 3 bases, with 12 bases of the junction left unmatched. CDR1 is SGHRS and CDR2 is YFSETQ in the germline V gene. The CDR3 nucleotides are TGCGCCAGCAGCGGGTCCCAAGGACTAGAAAAAGAGACCCAGTACTTC. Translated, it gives CASSGSQGLEKETQYF.

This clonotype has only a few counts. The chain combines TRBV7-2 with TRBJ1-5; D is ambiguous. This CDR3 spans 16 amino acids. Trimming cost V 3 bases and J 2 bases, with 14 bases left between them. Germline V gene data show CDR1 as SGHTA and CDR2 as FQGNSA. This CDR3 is CASSLGGFPGNQPQHF. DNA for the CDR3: TGTGCCAGCAGCTTGGGCGGGTTCCCTGGCAATCAGCCCCAGCATTTT.

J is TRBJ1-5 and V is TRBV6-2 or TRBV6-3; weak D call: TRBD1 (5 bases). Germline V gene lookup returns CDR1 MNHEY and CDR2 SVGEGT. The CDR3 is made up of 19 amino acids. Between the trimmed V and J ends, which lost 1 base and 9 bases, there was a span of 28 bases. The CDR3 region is CASSYFGTELWYLMGPQHF. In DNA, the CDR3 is TGTGCCAGCAGTTACTTCGGGACGGAGCTTTGGTATTTGATGGGGCCCCAGCATTTT.

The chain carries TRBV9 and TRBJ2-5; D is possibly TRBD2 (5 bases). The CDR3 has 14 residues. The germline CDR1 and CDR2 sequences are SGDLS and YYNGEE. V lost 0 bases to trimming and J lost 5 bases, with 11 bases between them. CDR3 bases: TGTGCCAGCAGCGTAGGGTCGGGGTACGAGACCCAGTACTTC. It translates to CASSVGSGYETQYF.

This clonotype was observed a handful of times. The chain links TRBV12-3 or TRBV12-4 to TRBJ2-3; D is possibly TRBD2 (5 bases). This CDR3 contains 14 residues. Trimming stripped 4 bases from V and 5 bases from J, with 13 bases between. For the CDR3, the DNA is TGTGCCAGCAGTTCTGACCGGGCGGGAGATACGCAGTATTTT. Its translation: CASSSDRAGDTQYF.

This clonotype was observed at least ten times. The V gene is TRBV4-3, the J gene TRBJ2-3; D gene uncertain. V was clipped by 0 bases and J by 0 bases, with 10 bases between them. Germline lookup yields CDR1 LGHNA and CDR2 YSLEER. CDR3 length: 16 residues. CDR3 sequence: CASSQDPPASTDTQYF. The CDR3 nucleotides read TGCGCCAGCAGCCAAGATCCCCCTGCTAGCACAGATACGCAGTATTTT.

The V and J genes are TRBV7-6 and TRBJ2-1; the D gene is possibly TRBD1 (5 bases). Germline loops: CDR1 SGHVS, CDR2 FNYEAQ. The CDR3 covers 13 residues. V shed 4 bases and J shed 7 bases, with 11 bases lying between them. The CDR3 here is CASSWTTANEQFF. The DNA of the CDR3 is TGTGCCAGCAGCTGGACGACAGCGAATGAGCAGTTCTTC.

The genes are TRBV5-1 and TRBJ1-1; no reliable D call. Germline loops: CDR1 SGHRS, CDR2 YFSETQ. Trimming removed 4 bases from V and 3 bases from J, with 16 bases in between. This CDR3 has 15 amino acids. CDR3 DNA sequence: TGCGCCAGCAGCCTTTACATCCCTCGGGACACTGAAGCTTTCTTT. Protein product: CASSLYIPRDTEAFF.

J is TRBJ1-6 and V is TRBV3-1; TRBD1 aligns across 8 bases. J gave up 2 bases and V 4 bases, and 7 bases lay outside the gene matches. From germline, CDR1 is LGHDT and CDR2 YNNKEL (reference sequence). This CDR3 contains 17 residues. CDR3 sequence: CASSPTGEGAYNSPLHF. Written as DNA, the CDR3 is TGTGCCAGCAGCCCGACAGGGGAGGGGGCCTATAATTCACCCCTCCACTTT.

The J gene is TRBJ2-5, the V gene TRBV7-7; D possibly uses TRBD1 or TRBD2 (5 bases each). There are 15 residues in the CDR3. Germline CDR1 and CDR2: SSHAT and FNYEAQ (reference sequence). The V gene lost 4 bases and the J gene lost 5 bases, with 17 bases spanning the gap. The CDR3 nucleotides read TGTGCCAGCAGCTCCCGGGTGGGGGTTGGGGAGACCCAGTACTTC. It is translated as CASSSRVGVGETQYF.

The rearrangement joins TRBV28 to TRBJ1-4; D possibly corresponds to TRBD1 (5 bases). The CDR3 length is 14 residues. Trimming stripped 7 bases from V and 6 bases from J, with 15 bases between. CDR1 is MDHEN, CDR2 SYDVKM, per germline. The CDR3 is CASNSGRADEKLFF. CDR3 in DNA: TGTGCCAGCAACTCGGGCAGGGCGGATGAAAAACTGTTTTTT.

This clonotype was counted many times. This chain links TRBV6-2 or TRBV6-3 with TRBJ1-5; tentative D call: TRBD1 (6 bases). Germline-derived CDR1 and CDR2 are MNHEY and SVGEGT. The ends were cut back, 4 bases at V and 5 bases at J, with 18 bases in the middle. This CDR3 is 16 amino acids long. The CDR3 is CASSSLPTGGDQPQHF. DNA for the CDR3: TGTGCCAGCAGTTCTCTTCCGACAGGAGGAGATCAGCCCCAGCATTTT.

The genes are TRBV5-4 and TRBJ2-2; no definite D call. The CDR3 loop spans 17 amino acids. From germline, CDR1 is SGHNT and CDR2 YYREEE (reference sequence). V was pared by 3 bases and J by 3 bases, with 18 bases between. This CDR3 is CASSSLSGSGDTGELFF. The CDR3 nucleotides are TGTGCCAGCAGCTCGCTATCTGGCAGTGGGGACACCGGGGAGCTGTTTTTT.

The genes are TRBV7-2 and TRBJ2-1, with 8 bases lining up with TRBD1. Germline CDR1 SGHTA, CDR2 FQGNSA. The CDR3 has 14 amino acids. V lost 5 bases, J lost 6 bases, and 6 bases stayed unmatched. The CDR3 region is CASSTRTGSNEQFF. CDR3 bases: TGTGCCAGCAGCACCCGGACAGGGAGCAATGAGCAGTTCTTC.

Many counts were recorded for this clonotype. Written as DNA, the CDR3 is TGCAGCGTCAGATGGGGACAGGGAGCAGATACGCAGTATTTT. It yields the protein CSVRWGQGADTQYF. J is TRBJ2-3 and V is TRBV29-1, with 9 bases identical to TRBD1. Germline trimming cut 6 bases from V and 4 bases from J; bases unmatched to any gene: 8. CDR3 length: 14 amino acids. CDR1 and CDR2 from the germline V gene are SQVTM and ANQGSEA.

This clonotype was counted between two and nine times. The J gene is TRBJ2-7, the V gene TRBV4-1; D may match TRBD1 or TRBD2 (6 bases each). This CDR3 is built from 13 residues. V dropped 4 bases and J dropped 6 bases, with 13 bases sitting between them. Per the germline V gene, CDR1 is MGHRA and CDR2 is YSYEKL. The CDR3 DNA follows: TGCGCCAGCAGCCCCGAGGGGGGTCGCGAGCAGTACTTC. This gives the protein CASSPEGGREQYF.

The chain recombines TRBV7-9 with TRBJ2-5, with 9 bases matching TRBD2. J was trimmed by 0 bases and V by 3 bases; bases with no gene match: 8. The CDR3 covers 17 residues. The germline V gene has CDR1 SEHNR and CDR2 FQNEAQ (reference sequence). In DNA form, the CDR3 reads TGTGCCAGCAGCTTCCCCCGAGCGGGGGGATACCAAGAGACCCAGTACTTC. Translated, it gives CASSFPRAGGYQETQYF.

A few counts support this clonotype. CDR3 bases: TGTGCCAGCAGCTTAAGTGGACAGGCAAGCTCCTACAATGAGCAGTTCTTC. Translation gives CASSLSGQASSYNEQFF. The chain links TRBV7-9 to TRBJ2-1, with 7 positions matching TRBD1. Germline CDR1 SEHNR, CDR2 FQNEAQ (reference sequence). The length of the CDR3 is 17 residues. V gave up 2 bases and J gave up 0 bases; unmatched junction bases: 7.

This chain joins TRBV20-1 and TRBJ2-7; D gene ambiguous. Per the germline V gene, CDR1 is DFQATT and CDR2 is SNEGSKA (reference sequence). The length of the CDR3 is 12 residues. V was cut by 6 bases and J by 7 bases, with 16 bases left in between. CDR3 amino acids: CSAGAATREQYV. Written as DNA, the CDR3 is TGCAGTGCCGGAGCCGCGACTCGAGAGCAGTACGTC.

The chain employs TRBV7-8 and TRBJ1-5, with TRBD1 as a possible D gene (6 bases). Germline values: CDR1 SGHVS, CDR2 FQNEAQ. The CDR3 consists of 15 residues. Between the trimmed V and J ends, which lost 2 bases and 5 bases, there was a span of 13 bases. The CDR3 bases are TGTGCCAGCAGCTTAACCTGGGGGGCGGATCAGCCCCAGCATTTT. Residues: CASSLTWGADQPQHF.

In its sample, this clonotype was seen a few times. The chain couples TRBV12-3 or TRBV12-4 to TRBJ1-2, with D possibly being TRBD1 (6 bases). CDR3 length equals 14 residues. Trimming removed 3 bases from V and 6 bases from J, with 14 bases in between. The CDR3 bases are TGTGCCAGCAGTTTGGGGGGCCAGGGGAATGGCTACACCTTC. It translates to CASSLGGQGNGYTF.

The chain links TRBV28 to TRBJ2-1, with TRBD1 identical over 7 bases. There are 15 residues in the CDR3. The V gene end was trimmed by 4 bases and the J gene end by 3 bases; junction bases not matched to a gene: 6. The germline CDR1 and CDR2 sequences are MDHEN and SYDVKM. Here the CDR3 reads CASSSGQVGYNEQFF. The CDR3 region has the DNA TGTGCCAGCAGTTCCGGACAGGTCGGCTACAATGAGCAGTTCTTC.

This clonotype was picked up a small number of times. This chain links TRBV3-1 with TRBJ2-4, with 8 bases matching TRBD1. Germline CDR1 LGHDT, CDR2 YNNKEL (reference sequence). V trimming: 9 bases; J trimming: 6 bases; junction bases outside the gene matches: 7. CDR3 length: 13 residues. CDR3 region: CARPGQGGNIQYF. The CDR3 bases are TGTGCCAGGCCCGGACAGGGCGGAAACATTCAGTACTTC.

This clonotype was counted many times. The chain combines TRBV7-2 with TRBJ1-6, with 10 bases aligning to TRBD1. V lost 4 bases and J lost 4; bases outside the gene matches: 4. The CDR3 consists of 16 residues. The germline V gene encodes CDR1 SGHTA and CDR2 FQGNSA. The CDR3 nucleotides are TGTGCCAGCAGCTCCCAGGGACAGGGGTATAATTCACCCCTCCACTTT. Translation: CASSSQGQGYNSPLHF.

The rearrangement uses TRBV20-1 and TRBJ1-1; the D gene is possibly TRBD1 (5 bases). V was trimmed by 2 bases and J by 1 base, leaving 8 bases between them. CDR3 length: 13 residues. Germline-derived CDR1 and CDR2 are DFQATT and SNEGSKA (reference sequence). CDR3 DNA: TGCAGTGCTAGATGGACACCGAACACTGAAGCTTTCTTT. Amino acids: CSARWTPNTEAFF.

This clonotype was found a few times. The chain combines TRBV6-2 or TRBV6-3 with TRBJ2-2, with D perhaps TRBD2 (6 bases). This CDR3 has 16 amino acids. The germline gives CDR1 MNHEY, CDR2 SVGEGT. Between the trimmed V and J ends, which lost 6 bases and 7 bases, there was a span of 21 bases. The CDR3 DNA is TGTGCCAGCAGCCCATGGGAGGCATGGGGGATCGGGGAGCTGTTTTTT. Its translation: CASSPWEAWGIGELFF.